The 2 T cell receptor beta chains below all came from one sample that was sequenced in a study of T cells expressing NK-cell markers. With the 5' RACE reads reprocessed, TCRdb shows one record per CDR3 protein and no DNA. The ten most abundant clones cover around 4% of a sample with 500,000 or so distinct CDR3 sequences. Sequencing input: blood T cells: a sorted CD56 or NKG2C T cell subset, CD4+ or CD8+ T cells, or bulk PBMC T cells (not recorded which). These receptors came from a man younger than 30 in good health.

The rearrangement joins TRBV29-1 to TRBJ2-5; TCRdb selects TRBD1, and the lack of DNA leaves this call unchecked. This CDR3 region has 13 residues. CDR1 is SQVTM and CDR2 is ANQGSEA in the germline V gene. The CDR3 loop reads CSVAPGSAQAQYF.

CDR3 protein: CASSPKVPGTQYF. The chain uses TRBV7-9 and TRBJ2-5; TCRdb's D call, TRBD1, is unchecked because there is no DNA. This CDR3 is 13 amino acids long. From germline, CDR1 is SEHNR and CDR2 FQNEAQ (reference sequence).